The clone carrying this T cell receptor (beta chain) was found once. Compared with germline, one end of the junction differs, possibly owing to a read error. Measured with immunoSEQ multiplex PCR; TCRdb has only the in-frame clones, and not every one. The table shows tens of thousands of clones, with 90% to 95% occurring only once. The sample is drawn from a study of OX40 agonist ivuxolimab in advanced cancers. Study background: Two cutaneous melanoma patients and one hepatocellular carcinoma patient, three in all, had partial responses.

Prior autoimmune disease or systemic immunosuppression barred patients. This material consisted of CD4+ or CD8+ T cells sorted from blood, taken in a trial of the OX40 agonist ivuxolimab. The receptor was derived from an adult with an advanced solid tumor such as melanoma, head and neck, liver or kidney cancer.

CDR3 in amino acids: CASSQDRGYEQYF. The CDR3 DNA reads TGCGCCAGCAGCCAAGACAGGGGCTACGAGCAGTACTTC. This rearrangement joins TRBV5-4 to TRBJ2-7, with 8 bases matching TRBD1. The CDR3 extends over 13 amino acids. CDR1 is SGHNT, CDR2 YYREEE, per germline (reference sequence).